The 10 T cell receptor beta chains presented below share a single source sample, sequenced in a study of T-cell memory formation after mild COVID-19. One entry per CDR3 protein, called by TCRdb with MiXCR from the 5' RACE reads. The sample holds around 130,000 distinct CDR3 sequences, around 14% seen once. Sequencing was done on a sample of PBMCs or a T cell subset sorted from them (not recorded which). These TCRs come from an adult woman who had mild COVID-19 (a few samples of this study predate the infection). Cell type and time point are not known.

This chain connects TRBV5-1 to TRBJ2-7; D gene ambiguous. This CDR3 is 16 amino acids long. V was cut by 4 bases and J by 0 bases, with 17 bases left in between. Germline values: CDR1 SGHRS, CDR2 YFSETQ. Written as DNA, the CDR3 is TGCGCCAGCAGCCACCAACCGGGCCGGAGCTCCTACGAGCAGTACTTC. Translating gives CASSHQPGRSSYEQYF.

This chain connects TRBV10-2 to TRBJ2-7, with a weak D call TRBD1 (6 bases). V lost 6 bases and J 0 bases, leaving 12 bases between the germline ends. Germline assignment: CDR1 WSHSY and CDR2 SAAADI. The CDR3 length is 14 residues. In DNA, the CDR3 is TGCGCCAGCAGCCACAGGGAGAGCTCCTACGAGCAGTACTTC. Amino acids: CASSHRESSYEQYF.

The J gene is TRBJ1-5, the V gene TRBV10-3; D not certain. CDR3 length: 14 residues. Trimming took off 0 bases at V and 5 bases at J, with 8 bases between the two ends. CDR1 ENHRY and CDR2 SYGVKD come from the germline V gene. The CDR3 region is CAISESQADQPQHF. CDR3 DNA: TGTGCCATCAGTGAGTCCCAGGCGGATCAGCCCCAGCATTTT.

This clonotype was seen a few times. The V call is TRBV15, the J call TRBJ2-3; 15 nucleotides align to TRBD2. In germline, CDR1 is LNHNV, CDR2 YYDKDF (reference sequence). Trimming at V came to 0 bases and at J to 0 bases, leaving 4 bases not matched to a gene. CDR3 size: 19 residues. CDR3 sequence: CATSRDWGLAGGSTDTQYF. The CDR3 DNA follows: TGTGCCACCAGCAGAGATTGGGGACTAGCGGGAGGAAGCACAGATACGCAGTATTTT.

V gene TRBV5-1 combines with J gene TRBJ2-5, with D perhaps TRBD2 (7 bases). Germline CDR1 reads SGHRS; CDR2 reads YFSETQ. V was cut by 0 bases and J by 2 bases, with 14 bases left in between. This CDR3 region has 16 residues. The CDR3 loop is CASSLAKGGQQETQYF. The CDR3 DNA is TGCGCCAGCAGCTTGGCCAAGGGGGGGCAACAAGAGACCCAGTACTTC.

This clonotype turned up a few times. This rearrangement joins TRBV24-1 to TRBJ1-1, with a weak D call TRBD1 (6 bases). The CDR3 covers 13 residues. Trimming removed 5 bases from V and 3 bases from J, with 9 bases in between. Germline loops: CDR1 KGHDR, CDR2 SFDVKD. The CDR3 DNA follows: TGTGCCACCAGTGCGGGGGCATACACTGAAGCTTTCTTT. This translates into CATSAGAYTEAFF.

This clonotype is labeled as medium-sized. This chain connects TRBV20-1 to TRBJ2-7; 7 bases align to TRBD1. With V trimmed by 0 bases and J by 5 bases, 7 bases remained unmatched. CDR1 DFQATT and CDR2 SNEGSKA come from the germline V gene (reference sequence). The CDR3 sequence is 14 residues long. CDR3 sequence: CSARDPGQLHEQYF. CDR3 nucleotides: TGCAGTGCTAGAGATCCGGGACAGCTCCACGAGCAGTACTTC.

There are many counts of this clonotype. The rearrangement links TRBV12-3 or TRBV12-4 to TRBJ2-5, with 8 bases fitting TRBD1. V lost 3 bases to trimming and J lost 5 bases; unmatched junction nucleotides: 5. The CDR3 runs to 14 residues. CDR3 sequence reads: CASSLAGGVETQYF. In nucleotides, the CDR3 is TGTGCCAGCAGTTTGGCAGGGGGCGTTGAGACCCAGTACTTC.

The CDR3 sequence: CASSLPGGLSRGSMDGYTF. CDR3 coding DNA: TGTGCCAGCAGTTTACCCGGGGGGCTCTCGAGGGGCTCTATGGATGGCTACACCTTC. The V and J genes are TRBV12-3 or TRBV12-4 and TRBJ1-2, with a tentative D call TRBD1 (6 bases). This CDR3 is built from 19 residues. The ends were cut back, 2 bases at V and 6 bases at J, with 28 bases in the middle.

The chain is built from TRBV19 and TRBJ2-7; D remains ambiguous. The CDR3 is 14 residues long. The V end was cut by 4 bases, the J end by 1 base, with 11 bases between. Germline CDR1 is LNHDA and CDR2 is SQIVND (reference sequence). CDR3: CASSTKGRSYEQYF. DNA of the CDR3: TGTGCCAGTAGTACTAAAGGACGGTCCTACGAGCAGTACTTC.